Shown below are 25 T cell receptor beta chains from a single sample sequenced in a study of TIL therapy for anti-PD-1-resistant metastatic lung cancer. Time point here: pre-treatment sample, taken before nivolumab and TIL therapy. This was the immunoSEQ v3 assay. The protocol was immunoSEQ multiplex PCR, while the TCRdb copy is restricted to in-frame clones and leaves out a portion. The top ten hold around 10% of the sample, which has roughly 11,000 clones, 80% seen once. Sequenced here: blood, sampled at baseline. These TCRs come from a person between 30 and 80 years old with non-small cell lung cancer.

This sequence joins TRBV6-6 and TRBJ2-1, with 8 bases aligning to TRBD2. Trimming at V came to 6 bases and at J to 5 bases, leaving 12 bases not matched to a gene. CDR3 length: 16 amino acids. Per germline, CDR1 MNHNY and CDR2 SVGAGI (reference sequence). For the CDR3, the DNA is TGTGCCAGCAGATCCTTTAGCGGGATCGTCGACAATGAGCAGTTCTTC. Translating gives CASRSFSGIVDNEQFF.

This chain links TRBV21-1 with TRBJ1-4. TRBV21-1 is deemed a pseudogene. CDR3 length: 14 residues. The CDR3 region is CARRPPGTNEKLFF. The DNA for the CDR3 is TGTGCCAGACGGCCGCCTGGAACTAATGAAAAACTGTTTTTT.

The V and J genes are TRBV19 and TRBJ2-1, with D possibly matching TRBD1 (5 bases). Germline V gene lookup returns CDR1 LNHDA and CDR2 SQIVND (reference sequence). The V gene lost 5 bases and the J gene lost 11 bases, with 16 bases spanning the gap. This CDR3 is 13 amino acids long. The CDR3 region is CASSSQSQGQQFF. The CDR3 nucleotides read TGTGCCAGTAGTTCCCAATCCCAGGGCCAGCAGTTCTTC.

The chain has TRBV2 and TRBJ1-5; 7 nucleotides agree with TRBD1. Germline CDR1 SNHLY, CDR2 FYNNEI. The CDR3 sequence is 17 residues long. V shed 6 bases and J 7 bases; nucleotides not matched to a gene: 18. This chain's CDR3 is CASRGNHRQGLWQPQHF. CDR3 in DNA: TGTGCCAGCAGGGGCAACCACCGACAGGGCCTATGGCAGCCCCAGCATTTT.

The V and J genes are TRBV12-5 and TRBJ2-7; the D gene is possibly TRBD2 (5 bases). V shed 6 bases and J shed 7 bases, with 22 bases lying between them. The CDR3 extends over 15 amino acids. Germline V gene sequence: CDR1 LGHNT, CDR2 FRNRAP. In DNA, the CDR3 is TGTGCTAGTGGATCCTGGACGGAGAGCGGTCGGGAGCAGTACTTC. It yields the protein CASGSWTESGREQYF.

The chain employs TRBV11-2 and TRBJ2-5; possible D gene TRBD2, 5 bases. The CDR3 has 15 residues. Looked up from germline, CDR1 is SGHAT and CDR2 is FQNNGV. V lost 0 bases and J 5 bases, leaving 13 bases between the germline ends. The CDR3 is CASSLDASRGETQYF. The CDR3 DNA sequence: TGTGCCAGCAGCTTAGATGCGAGCCGAGGGGAGACCCAGTACTTC.

The genes are TRBV11-2 and TRBJ2-5; 7 bases map to TRBD2. The CDR3 is made up of 14 amino acids. The trim removed 5 bases at V and 4 bases at J, leaving 7 bases unmatched. Germline-derived CDR1 and CDR2 are SGHAT and FQNNGV. The CDR3 DNA reads TGTGCCAGCAGCCCCCGAGCGGGACGAGAGACCCAGTACTTC. This gives the protein CASSPRAGRETQYF.

This clone was recorded a few times. The J gene is TRBJ1-4, the V gene TRBV14; D is perhaps TRBD1 (6 bases). CDR3 length equals 16 residues. Germline CDR1 reads SGHDN; CDR2 reads FVKESK. The V end lost 3 bases, the J end lost 8 bases, and 19 bases lay between the germline ends. CDR3: CASSQEYRAIGEKLFF. CDR3 sequence (DNA): TGTGCCAGCAGCCAGGAATACAGGGCAATAGGAGAAAAACTGTTTTTT. The complete variable domain, with remaining parts taken from reference TRBV14 and TRBJ1-4, reads EAGVTQFPSHSVIEKGQTVTLRCDPISGHDNLYWYRRVMGKEIKFLLHFVKESKQDESGMPNNRFLAERTGGTYSTLKVQPAELEDSGVYFCASSQEYRAIGEKLFFGSGTQLSVL.

This chain links TRBV5-1 with TRBJ2-5; TRBD1 matches 11 bases. TRBJ2-7 matches the DNA end more closely, so the J call is doubtful. Per germline, CDR1 SGHRS and CDR2 YFSETQ. The CDR3 sequence is 15 residues long. In DNA form, the CDR3 reads TGCGCCAGCAGCGTCGGACAGGGGGCCATCGACGAGCAGTACTTC. This gives the protein CASSVGQGAIDEQYF.

This clone was observed a handful of times. V is TRBV5-1 and J is TRBJ1-5; 10 bases match TRBD1. After removal of 4 bases from V and 4 bases from J, the junction contained 2 bases not matched to a gene. In germline, CDR1 is SGHRS, CDR2 YFSETQ. The CDR3 consists of 14 residues. The CDR3 protein is CASSAGQGNQPQHF. Here the CDR3 DNA reads TGCGCCAGCAGCGCGGGACAGGGGAATCAGCCCCAGCATTTT.

Comments on this clone: One junction end does not reproduce the germline sequence, and a read error may be involved. The chain employs TRBV27 and TRBJ1-4; the match to TRBD1 covers 9 bases. The CDR3 runs 14 residues. CDR1 is MNHEY, CDR2 SMNVEV, per germline (reference sequence). The CDR3 spells CVSRFTGGGEKLFF. CDR3 nucleotide sequence: TGTGTCAGCAGATTCACAGGGGGCGGTGAAAAACTGTTTTTT.

V gene TRBV6-1 combines with J gene TRBJ1-1; 7 bases are shared with TRBD1. Germline CDR1 reads MNHNS; CDR2 reads SASEGT. This CDR3 is 14 amino acids long. The V gene end was trimmed by 6 bases and the J gene end by 4 bases; junction bases not matched to a gene: 8. The CDR3, as DNA: TGTGCCAGCAGCCCTGGGACAGAATTCACTGAAGCTTTCTTT. Encoded protein: CASSPGTEFTEAFF.

The V gene is TRBV5-4, the J gene TRBJ2-5, with TRBD2 identical over 7 bases. CDR1 is SGHNT, CDR2 YYREEE, per germline (reference sequence). The CDR3 contains 15 residues. The V and J ends lost 0 bases and 5 bases, in that order; junction bases with no gene match: 7. The CDR3 nucleotides are TGTGCCAGCAGCTTGGCCCGGGGGGAATGGGAGACCCAGTACTTC. Translating it yields CASSLARGEWETQYF. Using reference TRBV5-4 and TRBJ2-5 for the parts outside the CDR3, the full variable domain is ETGVTQSPTHLIKTRGQQVTLRCSSQSGHNTVSWYQQALGQGPQFIFQYYREEENGRGNFPPRFSGLQFPNYSSELNVNALELDDSALYLCASSLARGEWETQYFGPGTRLLVL.

The chain is built from TRBV6-5 and TRBJ2-5, with 9 bases identical to TRBD2. Per the germline V gene, CDR1 is MNHEY and CDR2 is SVGAGI. The CDR3 has 15 residues. Trimming at V came to 2 bases and at J to 5 bases, leaving 6 bases not matched to a gene. CDR3 protein: CASSYGIAGVETQYF. CDR3 nucleotides: TGTGCCAGCAGTTACGGGATAGCGGGAGTGGAGACCCAGTACTTC.

This clone was seen only a few times. The chain uses TRBV19 and TRBJ2-2; TRBD2 matches 8 bases. The trim removed 3 bases at V and 2 bases at J, leaving 8 bases unmatched. The CDR3 loop spans 17 amino acids. Looked up from germline, CDR1 is LNHDA and CDR2 is SQIVND (reference sequence). CDR3 loop: CASSIGLAIINTGELFF. CDR3 sequence (DNA): TGTGCCAGTAGTATCGGACTAGCCATAATTAACACCGGGGAGCTGTTTTTT.

This clone was seen just once. The chain couples TRBV19 to TRBJ1-5; D unclear. Germline lookup yields CDR1 LNHDA and CDR2 SQIVND (reference sequence). V was pared by 7 bases and J by 2 bases, with 15 bases between. The CDR3 has 15 residues. The CDR3: CASKPGLNGNQPQHF. The CDR3 nucleotides are TGTGCCAGTAAGCCGGGATTGAATGGCAATCAGCCCCAGCATTTT.

The CDR3 region has the DNA TGTGCCAGCAGCCCCAGGGAGCTAGCAGTCGGTACGCAGTATTTT. Encoded protein: CASSPRELAVGTQYF. This chain links TRBV7-9 with TRBJ2-3; possibly TRBD1 or TRBD2 for D (5 bases each). CDR1 is SEHNR and CDR2 is FQNEAQ in the germline V gene (reference sequence). V lost 5 bases to trimming and J lost 8 bases, with 20 bases between them. CDR3 size: 15 residues.

The gene calls are TRBV6-4 and TRBJ2-1; maybe TRBD2 (5 bases). Germline CDR1 is MRHNA and CDR2 is SNTAGT. The length of the CDR3 is 17 residues. Trimming shortened V by 0 bases and J by 0 bases, and 12 bases separated the two germline ends. CDR3: CASSDSGLGSSYNEQFF. The CDR3 nucleotides are TGTGCCAGCAGTGACTCGGGTTTGGGGAGCTCCTACAATGAGCAGTTCTTC.

In DNA, the CDR3 is TGTGCCAGCTCGACGGGCCCCTACAATGAGCAGTTCTTC. This translates into CASSTGPYNEQFF. The chain couples TRBV6-4 to TRBJ2-1, with D unclear. V was clipped by 8 bases and J by 2 bases, with 10 bases between them. Germline V gene lookup returns CDR1 MRHNA and CDR2 SNTAGT. The CDR3 length is 13 residues.

The CDR3 sequence is CASTEDRADTEAFF. The CDR3 DNA reads TGTGCCAGCACTGAAGACAGGGCCGACACTGAAGCTTTCTTT. This chain connects TRBV6-5 to TRBJ1-1; 7 bases fit TRBD1. The germline gives CDR1 MNHEY, CDR2 SVGAGI. The CDR3 runs 14 residues. Trimming removed 7 bases from V and 3 bases from J; junction bases left unmatched: 8.

This sequence joins TRBV19 and TRBJ2-7, with TRBD1 as a possible D gene (6 bases). From germline, CDR1 is LNHDA and CDR2 SQIVND (reference sequence). V lost 5 bases, J lost 6 bases, and 20 bases lay in between. CDR3 size: 15 residues. DNA for the CDR3: TGTGCCAGTAGTCCCCGCCCGGACAGCGTCCGCGAGCAGTACTTC. Encoded protein: CASSPRPDSVREQYF.

The rearrangement joins TRBV11-2 to TRBJ2-1; TRBD1 might be the D (6 bases). The CDR3 is 14 residues long. Germline V gene lookup returns CDR1 SGHAT and CDR2 FQNNGV. V was trimmed by 5 bases and J by 9 bases, leaving 17 bases between them. The CDR3 sequence: CASSLRDTAVEQFF. CDR3 in DNA: TGTGCCAGCAGCCTTAGGGACACCGCGGTTGAGCAGTTCTTC.

V usage is TRBV19 and J usage is TRBJ2-7; D unclear. Germline CDR1 is LNHDA and CDR2 is SQIVND (reference sequence). Between the trimmed V and J ends, which lost 2 bases and 5 bases, there was a span of 13 bases. CDR3 length equals 14 residues. CDR3 DNA sequence: TGTGCCAGTAGTATAAAGGTGGGCGGCGACGAGCAGTACTTC. It translates to CASSIKVGGDEQYF.

The chain carries TRBV19 and TRBJ2-3, with 11 bases identical to TRBD2. The CDR3 contains 17 residues. Germline assignment: CDR1 LNHDA and CDR2 SQIVND (reference sequence). J gave up 2 bases and V 8 bases, and 12 bases lay outside the gene matches. The CDR3 is CASGTGRLAGYTDTQYF. Written as DNA, the CDR3 is TGTGCCAGTGGAACCGGACGACTAGCGGGGTACACAGATACGCAGTATTTT.

This clone was seen only a few times. The chain combines TRBV25-1 with TRBJ2-7; D is undetermined. In germline, CDR1 is MGHDK, CDR2 SYGVNS. V was clipped by 1 base and J by 3 bases, with 7 bases between them. The CDR3 is 13 residues long. CDR3 sequence: CASSELPGYEQYF. For the CDR3, the DNA is TGTGCCAGCAGTGAATTGCCGGGCTACGAGCAGTACTTC.